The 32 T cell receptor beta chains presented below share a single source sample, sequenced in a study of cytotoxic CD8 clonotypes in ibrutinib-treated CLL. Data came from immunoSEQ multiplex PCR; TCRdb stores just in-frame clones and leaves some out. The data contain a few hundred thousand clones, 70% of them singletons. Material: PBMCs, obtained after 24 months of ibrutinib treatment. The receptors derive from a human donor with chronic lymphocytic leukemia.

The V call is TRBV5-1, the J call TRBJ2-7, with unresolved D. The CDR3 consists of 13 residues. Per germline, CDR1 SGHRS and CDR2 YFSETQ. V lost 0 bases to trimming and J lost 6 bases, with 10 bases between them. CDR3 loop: CASSLVGQTEQYF. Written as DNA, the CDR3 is TGCGCCAGCAGCTTGGTAGGGCAGACCGAGCAGTACTTC.

The CDR3 DNA sequence: TGCGCCAGCAGCACTCGACAGGGGGCACGCTTTAACACTGAAGCTTTCTTT. This sequence encodes CASSTRQGARFNTEAFF. The rearrangement uses TRBV5-1 and TRBJ1-1; TRBD1 aligns across 10 bases. The CDR3 has 17 amino acids. The trim removed 4 bases at V and 2 bases at J, leaving 11 bases unmatched. Germline CDR1 reads SGHRS; CDR2 reads YFSETQ.

The CDR3 DNA follows: TGTGCCAGTACAAAGACAGGGCAGATCGAGCAGTTCTTC. Translation: CASTKTGQIEQFF. The genes are TRBV19 and TRBJ2-1; 7 bases align to TRBD1. Losses at the gene ends were 7 bases for V and 10 bases for J; bases not matched to a gene: 10. CDR1 and CDR2 from the germline V gene are LNHDA and SQIVND (reference sequence). This CDR3 is 13 amino acids long.

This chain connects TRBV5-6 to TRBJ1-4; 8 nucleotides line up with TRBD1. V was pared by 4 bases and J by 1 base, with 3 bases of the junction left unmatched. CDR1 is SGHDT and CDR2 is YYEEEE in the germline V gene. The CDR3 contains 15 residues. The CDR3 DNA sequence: TGTGCCAGCAGCCATACAGGGGGAACTAATGAAAAACTGTTTTTT. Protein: CASSHTGGTNEKLFF.

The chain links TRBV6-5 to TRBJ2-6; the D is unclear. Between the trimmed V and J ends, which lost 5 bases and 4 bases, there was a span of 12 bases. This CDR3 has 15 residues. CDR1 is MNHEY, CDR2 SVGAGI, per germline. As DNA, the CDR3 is TGTGCCAGCAGTCGGTACCAGGAAGGGGCCAACGTCCTGACTTTC. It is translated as CASSRYQEGANVLTF.

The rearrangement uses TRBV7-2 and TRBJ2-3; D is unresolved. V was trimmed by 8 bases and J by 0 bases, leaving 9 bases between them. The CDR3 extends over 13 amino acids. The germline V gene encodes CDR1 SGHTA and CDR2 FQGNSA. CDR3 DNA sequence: TGTGCCAGCTGTTTGGTGAGCACAGATACGCAGTATTTT. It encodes CASCLVSTDTQYF.

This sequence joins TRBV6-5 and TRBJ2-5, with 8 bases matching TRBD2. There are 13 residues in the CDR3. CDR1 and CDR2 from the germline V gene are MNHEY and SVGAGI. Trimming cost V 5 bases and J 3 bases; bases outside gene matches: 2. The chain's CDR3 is CASSQLAEETQYF. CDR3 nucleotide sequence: TGTGCCAGCAGTCAACTAGCGGAAGAGACCCAGTACTTC.

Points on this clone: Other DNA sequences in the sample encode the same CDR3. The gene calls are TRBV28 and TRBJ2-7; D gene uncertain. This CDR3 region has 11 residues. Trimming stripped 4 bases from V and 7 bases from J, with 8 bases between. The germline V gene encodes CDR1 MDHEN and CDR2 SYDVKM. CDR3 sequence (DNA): TGTGCCAGCAGTTCCCTGGGGGAGCAGTACTTC. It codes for CASSSLGEQYF. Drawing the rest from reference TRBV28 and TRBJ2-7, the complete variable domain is DVKVTQSSRYLVKRTGEKVFLECVQDMDHENMFWYRQDPGLGLRLIYFSYDVKMKEKGDIPEGYSVSREKKERFSLILESASTNQTSMYLCASSSLGEQYFGPGTRLTVT.

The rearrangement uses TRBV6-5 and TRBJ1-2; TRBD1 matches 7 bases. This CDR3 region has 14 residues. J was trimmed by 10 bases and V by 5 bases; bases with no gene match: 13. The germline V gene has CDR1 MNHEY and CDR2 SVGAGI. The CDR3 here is CASSVQTGKETYTF. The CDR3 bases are TGTGCCAGCAGTGTCCAGACAGGGAAGGAAACCTACACCTTC.

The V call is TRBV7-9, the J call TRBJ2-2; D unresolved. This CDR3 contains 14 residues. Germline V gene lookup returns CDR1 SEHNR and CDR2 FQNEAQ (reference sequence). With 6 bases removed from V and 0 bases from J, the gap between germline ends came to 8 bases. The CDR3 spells CASSPRSNTGELFF. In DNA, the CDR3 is TGTGCCAGCAGTCCCAGGTCGAACACCGGGGAGCTGTTTTTT.

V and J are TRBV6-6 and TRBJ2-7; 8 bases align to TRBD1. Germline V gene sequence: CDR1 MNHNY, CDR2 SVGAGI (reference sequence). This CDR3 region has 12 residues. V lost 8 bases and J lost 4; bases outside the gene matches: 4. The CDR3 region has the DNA TGTGCCAGCCAGGGGGCTTCATACGAGCAGTACTTC. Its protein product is CASQGASYEQYF.

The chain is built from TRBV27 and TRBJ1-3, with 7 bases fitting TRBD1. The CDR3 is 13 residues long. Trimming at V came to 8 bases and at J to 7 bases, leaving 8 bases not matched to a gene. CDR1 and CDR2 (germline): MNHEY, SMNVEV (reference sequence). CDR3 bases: TGTGCCAGCCGTAGACAGGGCGAGAACACCATATATTTT. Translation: CASRRQGENTIYF.

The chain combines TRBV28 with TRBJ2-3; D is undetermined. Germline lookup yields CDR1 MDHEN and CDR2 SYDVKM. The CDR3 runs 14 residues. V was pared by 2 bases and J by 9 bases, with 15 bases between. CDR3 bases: TGTGCCAGCAGTTTACTTCCTAGAAAGTTAACGCAGTATTTT. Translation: CASSLLPRKLTQYF.

Written as DNA, the CDR3 is TGTGCCAGCAGTTCCATGACGGGAGCATGGGGAAACACCATATATTTT. It encodes CASSSMTGAWGNTIYF. The chain has TRBV6-5 and TRBJ1-3; D unresolved. The V and J ends lost 4 bases and 4 bases respectively, with 17 bases between them. Germline CDR1 MNHEY, CDR2 SVGAGI. The CDR3 totals 16 residues.

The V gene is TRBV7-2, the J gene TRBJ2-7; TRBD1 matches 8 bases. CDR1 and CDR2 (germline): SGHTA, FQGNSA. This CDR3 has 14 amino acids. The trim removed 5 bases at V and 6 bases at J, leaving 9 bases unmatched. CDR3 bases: TGTGCCAGCAGCGCCCGGACAGGGTCGAGCGAGCAGTACTTC. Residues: CASSARTGSSEQYF.

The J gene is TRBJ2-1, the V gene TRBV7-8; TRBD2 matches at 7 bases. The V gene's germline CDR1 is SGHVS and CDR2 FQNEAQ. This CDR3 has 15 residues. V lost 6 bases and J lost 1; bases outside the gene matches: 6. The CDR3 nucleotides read TGTGCCAGCAGTTCCCGGACTAGTTCCTACAATGAGCAGTTCTTC. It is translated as CASSSRTSSYNEQFF.

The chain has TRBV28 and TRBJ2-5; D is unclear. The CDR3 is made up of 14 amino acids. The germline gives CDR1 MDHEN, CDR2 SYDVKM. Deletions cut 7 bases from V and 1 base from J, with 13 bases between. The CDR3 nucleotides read TGTGCCAGCACCATTAGGGCGGTCCAAGAGACCCAGTACTTC. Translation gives CASTIRAVQETQYF.

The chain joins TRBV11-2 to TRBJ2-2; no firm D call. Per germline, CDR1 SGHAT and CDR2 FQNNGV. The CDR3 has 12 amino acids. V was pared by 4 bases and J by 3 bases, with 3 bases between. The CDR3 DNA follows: TGTGCCAGCAGCTGGGACACCGGGGAGCTGTTTTTT. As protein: CASSWDTGELFF. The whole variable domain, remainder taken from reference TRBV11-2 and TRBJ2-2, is EAGVAQSPRYKIIEKRQSVAFWCNPISGHATLYWYQQILGQGPKLLIQFQNNGVVDDSQLPKDRFSAERLKGVDSTLKIQPAKLEDSAVYLCASSWDTGELFFGEGSRLTVL.

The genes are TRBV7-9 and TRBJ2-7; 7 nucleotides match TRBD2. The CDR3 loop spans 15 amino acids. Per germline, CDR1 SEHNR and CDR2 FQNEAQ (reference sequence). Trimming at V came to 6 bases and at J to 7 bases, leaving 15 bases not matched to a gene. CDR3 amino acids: CASRAGTRLNGEQYF. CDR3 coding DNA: TGTGCCAGCAGAGCGGGGACTCGATTAAATGGGGAGCAGTACTTC.

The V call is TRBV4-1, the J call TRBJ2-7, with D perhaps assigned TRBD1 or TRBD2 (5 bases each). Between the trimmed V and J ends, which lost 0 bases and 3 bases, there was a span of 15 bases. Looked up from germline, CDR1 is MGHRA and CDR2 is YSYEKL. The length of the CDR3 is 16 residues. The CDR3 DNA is TGCGCCAGCAGCCAAGAATCTGGGGGAGTAATCTACGAGCAGTACTTC. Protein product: CASSQESGGVIYEQYF.

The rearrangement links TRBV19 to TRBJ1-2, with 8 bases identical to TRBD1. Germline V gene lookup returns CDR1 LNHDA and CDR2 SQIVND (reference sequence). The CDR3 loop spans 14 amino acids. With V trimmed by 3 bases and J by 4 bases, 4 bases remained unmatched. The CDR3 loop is CASSIDRGSYGYTF. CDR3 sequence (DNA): TGTGCCAGTAGTATTGACAGGGGATCCTATGGCTACACCTTC.

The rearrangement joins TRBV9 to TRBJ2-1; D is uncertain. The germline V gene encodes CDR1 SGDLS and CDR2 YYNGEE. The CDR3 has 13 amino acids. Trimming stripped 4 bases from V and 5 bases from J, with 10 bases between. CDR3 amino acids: CASSWKRDNEQFF. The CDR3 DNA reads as TGTGCCAGCAGCTGGAAGCGAGACAATGAGCAGTTCTTC.

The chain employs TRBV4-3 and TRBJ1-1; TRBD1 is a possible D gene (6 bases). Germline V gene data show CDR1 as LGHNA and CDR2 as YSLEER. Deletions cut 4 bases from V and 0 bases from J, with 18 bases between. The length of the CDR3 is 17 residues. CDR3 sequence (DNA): TGCGCCAGCAGCCCTAAACCCCCAGGGGCCGTGAACACTGAAGCTTTCTTT. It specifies CASSPKPPGAVNTEAFF.

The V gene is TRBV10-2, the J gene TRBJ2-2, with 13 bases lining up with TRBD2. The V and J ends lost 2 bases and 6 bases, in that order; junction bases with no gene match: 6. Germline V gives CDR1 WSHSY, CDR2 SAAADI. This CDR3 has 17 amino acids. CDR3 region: CASSERGLAGAAGELFF. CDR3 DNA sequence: TGCGCCAGCAGTGAGCGCGGACTAGCGGGAGCTGCCGGGGAGCTGTTTTTT.

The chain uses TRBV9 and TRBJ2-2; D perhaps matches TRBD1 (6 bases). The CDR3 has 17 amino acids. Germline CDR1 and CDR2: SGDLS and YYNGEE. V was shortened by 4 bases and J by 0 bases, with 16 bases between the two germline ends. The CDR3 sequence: CASSTSPRGSNTGELFF. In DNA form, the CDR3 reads TGTGCCAGCAGCACCTCCCCGAGGGGGTCGAACACCGGGGAGCTGTTTTTT.

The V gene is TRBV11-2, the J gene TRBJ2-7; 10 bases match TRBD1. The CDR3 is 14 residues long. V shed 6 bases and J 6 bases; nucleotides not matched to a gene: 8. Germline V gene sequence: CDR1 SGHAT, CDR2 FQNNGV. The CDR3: CASRKEGQGSEQYF. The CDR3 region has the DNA TGTGCCAGCAGAAAAGAGGGACAGGGGAGCGAGCAGTACTTC.

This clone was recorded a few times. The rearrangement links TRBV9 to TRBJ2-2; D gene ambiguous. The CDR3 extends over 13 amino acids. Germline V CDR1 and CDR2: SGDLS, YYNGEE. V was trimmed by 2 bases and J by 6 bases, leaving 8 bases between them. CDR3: CASSVFGSGELFF. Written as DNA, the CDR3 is TGTGCCAGCAGCGTCTTCGGATCCGGGGAGCTGTTTTTT.

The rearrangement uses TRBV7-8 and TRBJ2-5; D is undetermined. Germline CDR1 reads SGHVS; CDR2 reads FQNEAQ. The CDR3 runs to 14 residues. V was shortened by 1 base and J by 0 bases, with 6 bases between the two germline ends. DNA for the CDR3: TGTGCCAGCAGCTTAGTACAGTACCAAGAGACCCAGTACTTC. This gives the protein CASSLVQYQETQYF.

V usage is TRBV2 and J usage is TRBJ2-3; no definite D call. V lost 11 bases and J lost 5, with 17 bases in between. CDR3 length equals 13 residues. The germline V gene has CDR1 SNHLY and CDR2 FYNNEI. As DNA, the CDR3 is TGTGCCGAACGTCTTTTCTCCAGAGATACGCAGTATTTT. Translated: CAERLFSRDTQYF.

The CDR3, as DNA: TGTGCCAGCTCACCACGGCAGGGAGGAGCCGGGGAGCTGTTTTTT. Translating it yields CASSPRQGGAGELFF. V is TRBV18 and J is TRBJ2-2, with a weak D call TRBD2 (6 bases). Germline CDR1 reads KGHSH; CDR2 reads LQKENI. This CDR3 has 15 amino acids. V was cut by 1 base and J by 6 bases, with 12 bases left in between.

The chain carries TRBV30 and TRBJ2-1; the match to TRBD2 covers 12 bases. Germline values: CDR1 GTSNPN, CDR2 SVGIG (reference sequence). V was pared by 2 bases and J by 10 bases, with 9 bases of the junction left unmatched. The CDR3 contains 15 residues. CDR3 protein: CAWSPSSGRAGEQFF. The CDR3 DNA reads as TGTGCCTGGAGTCCCTCTAGCGGGAGGGCCGGGGAGCAGTTCTTC. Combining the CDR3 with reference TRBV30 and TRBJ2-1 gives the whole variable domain SQTIHQWPATLVQPVGSPLSLECTVEGTSNPNLYWYRQAAGRGLQLLFYSVGIGQISSEVPQNLSASRPQDRQFILSSKKLLLSDSGFYLCAWSPSSGRAGEQFFGPGTRLTVL.

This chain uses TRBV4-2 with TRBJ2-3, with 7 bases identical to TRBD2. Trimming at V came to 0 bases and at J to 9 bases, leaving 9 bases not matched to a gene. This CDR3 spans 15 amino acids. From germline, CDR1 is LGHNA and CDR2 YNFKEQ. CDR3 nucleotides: TGTGCCAGCAGCCAAGATATCGCGGGAGCCCGAACGCAGTATTTT. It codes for CASSQDIAGARTQYF.